This T cell receptor beta chain was identified during a study of cytomegalovirus exposure and HLA in healthy donors. Study background: Samples from HLA-typed donors yielded about 85 million unique TCRs in an early data release. General study findings and limits: A later analysis found that most CMV-associated TCR beta chains appeared HLA-restricted. A later analysis linked a missense variant in DCLRE1C to the trimming of TCR beta V and J genes.

This CDR3 is 17 amino acids long. Deletions cut 4 bases from V and 4 bases from J, with 25 bases between. CDR1 is SQVTM, CDR2 ANQGSEA, per germline. 13 Jbeta primers and 60 Vbeta primers were used for the PCR. The protocol was immunoSEQ multiplex PCR, while the TCRdb copy is restricted to in-frame clones and leaves out a portion. This sample has about 180,000 clones, with just under 80% found just once. In the case of this clone: The antigen remains unidentified.

The sequence was obtained from a man aged 30 to 39 in good health and CMV-seronegative. Sequencing input: PBMCs. The chain uses TRBV29-1 and TRBJ1-1, with a tentative D call TRBD1 (6 bases). This CDR3 reads CSVAVFRGGTGSTEAFF. CDR3 sequence (DNA): TGCAGCGTTGCAGTATTTCGTGGGGGAACAGGGTCCACTGAAGCTTTCTTT.